These 27 T cell receptor beta chains were all obtained from the same sample, sequenced in a study of CD8 T cells in ankylosing spondylitis. TCRdb used MiXCR to reprocess the 5' RACE reads, holding one entry per CDR3 protein. This table has 150,000 to 200,000 distinct CDR3 sequences, roughly 11% appearing once. What was sequenced was blood, either unsorted or a sorted T cell fraction (not recorded which). The receptors come from a male donor with ankylosing spondylitis or in good health (not recorded which).

The sample holds many counts of this clonotype. The rearrangement uses TRBV6-1 and TRBJ1-6, with D perhaps matching TRBD1 (5 bases). V shed 3 bases and J shed 9 bases, with 12 bases lying between them. This CDR3 spans 14 amino acids. Per germline, CDR1 MNHNS and CDR2 SASEGT. The CDR3 protein is CASSEPGRGSPLHF. The DNA for the CDR3 is TGTGCCAGCAGTGAGCCGGGACGCGGTTCACCCCTCCACTTT.

V and J are TRBV6-1 and TRBJ2-7, with D perhaps TRBD1 (6 bases). The germline V gene encodes CDR1 MNHNS and CDR2 SASEGT. There are 14 residues in the CDR3. The germline V and J ends were trimmed by 4 bases and 3 bases, with 13 bases remaining between them. The CDR3 loop is CASSVRQGLYEQYF. As DNA, the CDR3 is TGTGCCAGCAGTGTGAGGCAGGGGCTCTACGAGCAGTACTTC.

The V call is TRBV19, the J call TRBJ2-1; 7 bases match TRBD2. The V segment lost 0 bases and the J segment 1 base; nucleotides outside the gene matches: 12. Per germline, CDR1 LNHDA and CDR2 SQIVND (reference sequence). This CDR3 spans 19 amino acids. The CDR3, as DNA: TGTGCCAGTAGTATAGACCATCTAGGACTAGGAACGTCCTACAATGAGCAGTTCTTC. This sequence encodes CASSIDHLGLGTSYNEQFF.

This chain links TRBV19 with TRBJ2-4; weak D call: TRBD2 (5 bases). V was cut by 7 bases and J by 12 bases, with 16 bases left in between. Germline V gene sequence: CDR1 LNHDA, CDR2 SQIVND (reference sequence). The CDR3 runs to 12 residues. DNA of the CDR3: TGTGCCAGTAAAACACCCGGACTGAATCAGTACTTC. Translating it yields CASKTPGLNQYF.

This clonotype was recorded at least ten times. This chain links TRBV5-4 with TRBJ1-1, with D possibly being TRBD1 (5 bases). The CDR3 contains 14 residues. V was pared by 1 base and J by 4 bases, with 11 bases between. Germline lookup yields CDR1 SGHNT and CDR2 YYREEE (reference sequence). The CDR3 sequence: CASSLKGVGTEAFF. The CDR3 region has the DNA TGTGCCAGCAGCTTGAAAGGGGTGGGCACTGAAGCTTTCTTT.

This clonotype turned up a few times. V and J are TRBV11-2 and TRBJ1-1; D not certain. The germline CDR1 and CDR2 sequences are SGHAT and FQNNGV. The CDR3 covers 18 residues. Trimming pared 6 bases from V and 1 base from J, leaving 24 bases between. The CDR3 protein is CASSPPFPGLRGNTEAFF. The DNA for the CDR3 is TGTGCCAGCAGTCCCCCCTTTCCGGGTCTAAGAGGGAACACTGAAGCTTTCTTT.

This clonotype has a count of ten or more. This sequence joins TRBV20-1 and TRBJ1-2; possible D gene TRBD1, 5 bases. With 3 bases removed from V and 2 bases from J, the gap between germline ends came to 13 bases. The CDR3 contains 14 residues. From germline, CDR1 is DFQATT and CDR2 SNEGSKA (reference sequence). The CDR3 protein is CSARGDPANYGYTF. The CDR3 DNA is TGCAGTGCTAGGGGGGACCCCGCCAACTATGGCTACACCTTC.

V usage is TRBV5-1 and J usage is TRBJ1-2; no reliable D call. This CDR3 region has 14 residues. Germline values: CDR1 SGHRS, CDR2 YFSETQ. The ends were cut back, 3 bases at V and 2 bases at J, with 11 bases in the middle. DNA for the CDR3: TGCGCCAGCAGCTCCTCTGGAGAGAACTATGGCTACACCTTC. Encoded protein: CASSSSGENYGYTF.

This clonotype has a handful of counts. The rearrangement uses TRBV6-1 and TRBJ2-2, with D unclear. Trimming removed 8 bases at V and 1 base at J, with 17 bases between. The germline gives CDR1 MNHNS, CDR2 SASEGT. There are 16 residues in the CDR3. This CDR3 reads CASGIFGDGNTGELFF. The CDR3 nucleotides read TGTGCCAGCGGGATTTTTGGCGATGGGAACACCGGGGAGCTGTTTTTT.

V is TRBV12-3 or TRBV12-4 and J is TRBJ1-1, with 10 positions matching TRBD1. This CDR3 region has 15 residues. The V gene end was trimmed by 6 bases and the J gene end by 6 bases; junction bases not matched to a gene: 10. DNA of the CDR3: TGTGCCAGCAGCCTGACAGGGGGCAGTAACGCTGAAGCTTTCTTT. Its translation: CASSLTGGSNAEAFF.

CDR3 sequence: CSGLGQGNTGELFF. The CDR3 nucleotides read TGCAGCGGCCTCGGACAGGGCAACACCGGGGAGCTGTTTTTT. The chain has TRBV29-1 and TRBJ2-2; 8 bases match TRBD1. Germline lookup yields CDR1 SQVTM and CDR2 ANQGSEA. The CDR3 runs to 14 residues. The V gene end was trimmed by 7 bases and the J gene end by 2 bases; junction bases not matched to a gene: 6.

The chain has TRBV6-1 and TRBJ2-1; 10 nucleotides match TRBD2. The CDR3 runs to 17 residues. The J segment lost 7 bases and the V segment lost 6 bases, leaving 15 bases of the junction unmatched. Germline CDR1 MNHNS, CDR2 SASEGT. CDR3 sequence: CASSSAPKRGGRNEQFF. Written as DNA, the CDR3 is TGTGCCAGCAGCTCCGCGCCCAAGCGGGGGGGCCGGAATGAGCAGTTCTTC.

This chain joins TRBV5-1 and TRBJ2-2, with 9 bases fitting TRBD2. The V segment lost 0 bases and the J segment 7 bases; nucleotides outside the gene matches: 22. The V gene's germline CDR1 is SGHRS and CDR2 YFSETQ. The CDR3 extends over 21 amino acids. The CDR3 bases are TGCGCCAGCAGCTTGGCGTCGGTTAGCGGGGGCCCGGAGAACTACGACGGGGAGCTGTTTTTT. Translated, it gives CASSLASVSGGPENYDGELFF.

Many counts were recorded for this clonotype. The chain carries TRBV20-1 and TRBJ2-1; maybe TRBD1 (6 bases). Deletions cut 1 base from V and 2 bases from J, with 15 bases between. The CDR3 runs 16 residues. From germline, CDR1 is DFQATT and CDR2 SNEGSKA (reference sequence). The CDR3 DNA sequence: TGCAGTGCTAGAGTCGAATTGGGGGCTACCTACAATGAGCAGTTCTTC. Amino acid sequence: CSARVELGATYNEQFF.

This clonotype was picked up many times. The V call is TRBV7-7, the J call TRBJ2-2, with D perhaps matching TRBD2 (5 bases). Trimming removed 3 bases from V and 4 bases from J, with 9 bases in between. The CDR3 has 14 residues. Germline CDR1 and CDR2: SSHAT and FNYEAQ (reference sequence). Written as DNA, the CDR3 is TGTGCCAGCAGCTTTGGCGGGTTCACCGGGGAGCTGTTTTTT. Protein product: CASSFGGFTGELFF.

Turning to this clonotype: This sequence may be a read error, since a much larger clone differs from it by one base. The genes are TRBV18 and TRBJ2-2; D unresolved. This CDR3 region has 14 residues. Trimming cost V 2 bases and J 7 bases, with 11 bases left between them. Germline V CDR1 and CDR2: KGHSH, LQKENI. The CDR3 sequence is CASSPTDEYGELFF. In nucleotides, the CDR3 is TGTGCCAGCTCACCAACGGATGAATACGGGGAGCTGTTTTTT.

This chain uses TRBV7-8 with TRBJ1-1; D is perhaps TRBD1 (5 bases). V shed 1 base and J shed 0 bases, with 12 bases lying between them. CDR1 and CDR2 (germline): SGHVS, FQNEAQ. This CDR3 spans 16 amino acids. The CDR3 protein is CASSLGGRILNTEAFF. CDR3 nucleotides: TGTGCCAGCAGCTTAGGGGGGAGGATCTTGAACACTGAAGCTTTCTTT. Looking up the rest from reference TRBV7-8 and TRBJ1-1 gives the full variable domain: GAGVSQSPRYKVAKRGQDVALRCDPISGHVSLFWYQQALGQGPEFLTYFQNEAQLDKSGLPSDRFFAERPEGSVSTLKIQRTQQEDSAVYLCASSLGGRILNTEAFFGQGTRLTVV.

This clonotype was observed many times. V and J are TRBV5-1 and TRBJ1-1, with D tentatively TRBD1 (5 bases). The CDR3 has 14 amino acids. The V end was cut by 6 bases, the J end by 7 bases, with 19 bases between. The germline gives CDR1 SGHRS, CDR2 YFSETQ. In DNA, the CDR3 is TGCGCCAGCAAAAACTCCGGGACTGGAAGTGAAGCTTTCTTT. Translated: CASKNSGTGSEAFF.

This clonotype was observed many times. This chain links TRBV5-1 with TRBJ2-1, with D hard to call. V shed 0 bases and J shed 8 bases, with 15 bases lying between them. This CDR3 is built from 15 residues. The germline CDR1 and CDR2 sequences are SGHRS and YFSETQ. In DNA, the CDR3 is TGCGCCAGCAGCTTGGAGGCATCAAATCCCGATGAGCAGTTCTTC. It specifies CASSLEASNPDEQFF.

The rearrangement uses TRBV5-1 and TRBJ1-1; maybe TRBD1 (6 bases). CDR3 size: 15 residues. Trimming shortened V by 5 bases and J by 2 bases, and 16 bases separated the two germline ends. Germline V CDR1 and CDR2: SGHRS, YFSETQ. CDR3 region: CASRRVGGINTEAFF. CDR3 in DNA: TGCGCCAGCAGGAGGGTAGGGGGTATTAACACTGAAGCTTTCTTT.

This clonotype was observed at least ten times. This chain connects TRBV12-3 or TRBV12-4 to TRBJ2-7; 8 nucleotides align to TRBD1. The CDR3 is 12 residues long. The trim removed 7 bases at V and 6 bases at J, leaving 5 bases unmatched. The CDR3 nucleotides are TGTGCCAGCACAGGGGGCGGAGGCGAGCAGTACTTC. Residues: CASTGGGGEQYF.

This clonotype showed up many times. The chain combines TRBV5-1 with TRBJ2-2; tentative D call: TRBD1 (6 bases). Germline-derived CDR1 and CDR2 are SGHRS and YFSETQ. The V and J ends lost 4 bases and 0 bases respectively, with 13 bases between them. There are 16 residues in the CDR3. The CDR3 loop reads CASSQQGHANTGELFF. As DNA, the CDR3 is TGCGCCAGCAGCCAACAGGGCCACGCGAACACCGGGGAGCTGTTTTTT.

This clonotype showed up many times. The V and J genes are TRBV29-1 and TRBJ2-5, with D possibly being TRBD1 (6 bases). This CDR3 comprises 15 residues. V was shortened by 2 bases and J by 0 bases, with 13 bases between the two germline ends. CDR1 is SQVTM, CDR2 ANQGSEA, per germline. Written as DNA, the CDR3 is TGCAGCGTTGAAAACGGGACATGGTACCAAGAGACCCAGTACTTC. It translates to CSVENGTWYQETQYF.

This clonotype was detected a few times. The chain uses TRBV6-2 or TRBV6-3 and TRBJ2-1; D perhaps matches TRBD1 (5 bases). Germline V gene sequence: CDR1 MNHEY, CDR2 SVGEGT. V lost 0 bases to trimming and J lost 1 base, with 10 bases between them. This CDR3 has 16 residues. Written as DNA, the CDR3 is TGTGCCAGCAGTTACTCTGGGGCAAGATCCTACAATGAGCAGTTCTTC. It encodes CASSYSGARSYNEQFF.

This clonotype was detected ten times or more. The rearrangement uses TRBV6-5 and TRBJ2-5, with D hard to call. Germline loops: CDR1 MNHEY, CDR2 SVGAGI. This CDR3 has 12 residues. V gave up 6 bases and J gave up 3 bases, with 8 bases separating them. The CDR3 DNA follows: TGTGCCAGCAGGGGAAGGGAAGAGACCCAGTACTTC. This codes for CASRGREETQYF.

The sample holds a few counts of this clonotype. V gene TRBV12-3 or TRBV12-4 combines with J gene TRBJ2-7, with 11 bases fitting TRBD2. The CDR3 sequence is 15 residues long. The V gene end was trimmed by 6 bases and the J gene end by 1 base; junction bases not matched to a gene: 5. In DNA form, the CDR3 reads TGTGCCAGCAGCCACCGACTAGCGGGGTCCTACGAGCAGTACTTC. It codes for CASSHRLAGSYEQYF.

Ten or more counts support this clonotype. The chain couples TRBV20-1 to TRBJ2-6, with 7 bases that match TRBD1. Germline trimming cut 6 bases from V and 5 bases from J; bases unmatched to any gene: 4. This CDR3 has 13 residues. Germline V CDR1 and CDR2: DFQATT, SNEGSKA (reference sequence). The CDR3 nucleotides read TGCAGTGCATGGACAGGAAGGGCCAACGTCCTGACTTTC. This translates into CSAWTGRANVLTF.